A single sample gave rise to the 17 T cell receptor beta chains below, sequenced in a study of T cells of healthy individuals. TCRdb itself ran the 5' RACE reads through MiXCR, one entry per CDR3 protein. The data contain nearly 100,000 distinct CDR3 sequences, around 17% of them singletons. These receptors all come from a human donor in good health.

V gene TRBV7-6 combines with J gene TRBJ2-7; TRBD2 matches 9 bases. CDR1 and CDR2 from the germline V gene are SGHVS and FNYEAQ. The V gene end was trimmed by 4 bases and the J gene end by 7 bases; junction bases not matched to a gene: 8. This CDR3 region has 14 residues. The CDR3 DNA reads TGTGCCAGCAGCTCTTCTTTGACTAGCGGAGAGCAGTACTTC. It translates to CASSSSLTSGEQYF. The complete variable domain, with remaining parts taken from reference TRBV7-6 and TRBJ2-7, reads GAGVSQSPRYKVTKRGQDVALRCDPISGHVSLYWYRQALGQGPEFLTYFNYEAQQDKSGLPNDRFSAERPEGSISTLTIQRTEQRDSAMYRCASSSSLTSGEQYFGPGTRLTVT.

The rearrangement links TRBV2 to TRBJ1-4, with TRBD1 matching 7 bases. This CDR3 has 12 amino acids. Trimming at V came to 8 bases and at J to 6 bases, leaving 3 bases not matched to a gene. In germline, CDR1 is SNHLY, CDR2 FYNNEI. The CDR3 loop is CASQGDHEKLFF. DNA of the CDR3: TGTGCCAGCCAGGGGGACCATGAAAAACTGTTTTTT.

V and J are TRBV14 and TRBJ2-3; 10 positions agree with TRBD2. Per the germline V gene, CDR1 is SGHDN and CDR2 is FVKESK. Losses at the gene ends were 3 bases for V and 7 bases for J; bases not matched to a gene: 16. The CDR3 extends over 18 amino acids. CDR3 sequence (DNA): TGTGCCAGCAGCCAGGGAATACTAGCGGGGACTTCGTTTCATACGCAGTATTTT. Its translation is CASSQGILAGTSFHTQYF.

This chain uses TRBV28 with TRBJ1-1; the D is unclear. The V end lost 7 bases, the J end lost 0 bases, and 15 bases lay between the germline ends. Germline V CDR1 and CDR2: MDHEN, SYDVKM. The CDR3 sequence is 15 residues long. The CDR3 is CASTSPIVVNTEAFF. The DNA for the CDR3 is TGTGCCAGCACCTCCCCGATCGTTGTGAACACTGAAGCTTTCTTT.

This clonotype was observed a handful of times. The gene calls are TRBV7-2 and TRBJ1-2; D gene uncertain. This CDR3 spans 15 amino acids. With 5 bases removed from V and 1 base from J, the gap between germline ends came to 14 bases. In germline, CDR1 is SGHTA, CDR2 FQGNSA. The CDR3 nucleotides are TGTGCCAGCAGCGAAAACAACTGGGGTAACTATGGCTACACCTTC. It codes for CASSENNWGNYGYTF.

This clonotype was recorded many times. The V call is TRBV6-4, the J call TRBJ2-2; 8 bases agree with TRBD1. CDR3 length equals 17 residues. J gave up 4 bases and V 0 bases, and 7 bases lay outside the gene matches. Germline V gives CDR1 MRHNA, CDR2 SNTAGT. As DNA, the CDR3 is TGTGCCAGCAGTGACTCCCGGACAGGGAGTAGCACCGGGGAGCTGTTTTTT. Translated, it gives CASSDSRTGSSTGELFF.

This clonotype was recorded at least ten times. The V gene is TRBV4-2, the J gene TRBJ2-3, with D hard to call. V was trimmed by 3 bases and J by 2 bases, leaving 9 bases between them. Germline V CDR1 and CDR2: LGHNA, YNFKEQ. The CDR3 is made up of 14 amino acids. CDR3 sequence: CASSHPQPTDTQYF. CDR3 sequence (DNA): TGTGCCAGCAGCCATCCCCAGCCCACAGATACGCAGTATTTT.

In its sample, this clonotype ranks as medium-sized. This CDR3 is CASRPGTQETQYF. CDR3 coding DNA: TGTGCCAGCAGACCAGGGACACAAGAGACCCAGTACTTC. This chain joins TRBV28 and TRBJ2-5; D might be TRBD1 (6 bases). V gave up 6 bases and J gave up 2 bases, with 10 bases separating them. Looked up from germline, CDR1 is MDHEN and CDR2 is SYDVKM. CDR3 size: 13 residues. Based on the CDR3 plus reference TRBV28 and TRBJ2-5, the full variable domain is DVKVTQSSRYLVKRTGEKVFLECVQDMDHENMFWYRQDPGLGLRLIYFSYDVKMKEKGDIPEGYSVSREKKERFSLILESASTNQTSMYLCASRPGTQETQYFGPGTRLLVL.

At least ten counts were recorded for this clonotype. The chain uses TRBV7-9 and TRBJ2-3; D remains unclear. V gave up 2 bases and J gave up 5 bases, with 8 bases separating them. The CDR3 is made up of 13 amino acids. Germline CDR1 reads SEHNR; CDR2 reads FQNEAQ (reference sequence). The DNA for the CDR3 is TGTGCCAGCAGCTTAAAGTCGGGAGATACGCAGTATTTT. This encodes CASSLKSGDTQYF.

This clonotype was seen only a few times. The chain couples TRBV12-3 or TRBV12-4 to TRBJ2-5; D is unclear. The V end was cut by 4 bases, the J end by 3 bases, with 6 bases between. The CDR3 is 12 amino acids. The CDR3 bases are TGTGCCAGCAGTTCAATCAAAGAGACCCAGTACTTC. Translation: CASSSIKETQYF.

This clonotype occurred a few times. The chain combines TRBV2 with TRBJ2-3; tentative D call: TRBD2 (6 bases). The CDR3 consists of 14 residues. V was trimmed by 4 bases and J by 4 bases, leaving 12 bases between them. The germline gives CDR1 SNHLY, CDR2 FYNNEI. The CDR3 DNA reads TGTGCCAGCAGTGGAGGACTAAGTCCAGATACGCAGTATTTT. Translation gives CASSGGLSPDTQYF.

The CDR3 nucleotides are TGTGCCAGCAGCTTAACGGGGCCGACGGAGACCCAGTACTTC. Its protein product is CASSLTGPTETQYF. The chain couples TRBV7-9 to TRBJ2-5; either TRBD1 or TRBD2 may fit D (5 bases each). V shed 2 bases and J shed 5 bases, with 12 bases lying between them. The length of the CDR3 is 14 residues. Germline V gene data show CDR1 as SEHNR and CDR2 as FQNEAQ (reference sequence). Combining the CDR3 with reference TRBV7-9 and TRBJ2-5 gives the whole variable domain DTGVSQNPRHKITKRGQNVTFRCDPISEHNRLYWYRQTLGQGPEFLTYFQNEAQLEKSRLLSDRFSAERPKGSFSTLEIQRTEQGDSAMYLCASSLTGPTETQYFGPGTRLLVL.

Ten or more counts support this clonotype. The CDR3, as DNA: TGCGCCAGCAGTTCTGGGTCGGATGGCTACACCTTC. This codes for CASSSGSDGYTF. This chain connects TRBV5-1 to TRBJ1-2; D remains ambiguous. Looked up from germline, CDR1 is SGHRS and CDR2 is YFSETQ. The CDR3 length is 12 residues. The ends were cut back, 5 bases at V and 6 bases at J, with 11 bases in the middle.

V gene TRBV7-2 combines with J gene TRBJ2-1, with a weak D call TRBD2 (5 bases). CDR1 is SGHTA, CDR2 FQGNSA, per germline. The ends were cut back, 3 bases at V and 2 bases at J, with 8 bases in the middle. This CDR3 is 14 amino acids long. DNA for the CDR3: TGTGCCAGCAGCTTTACTAGAGCCTACAATGAGCAGTTCTTC. Its translation: CASSFTRAYNEQFF.

This clonotype was counted a single time. J is TRBJ2-1 and V is TRBV9; D is uncertain. CDR1 SGDLS and CDR2 YYNGEE come from the germline V gene. The CDR3 consists of 12 residues. V was pared by 3 bases and J by 3 bases, with 4 bases between. CDR3 coding DNA: TGTGCCAGCAGCGAGGGCTACAATGAGCAGTTCTTC. It is translated as CASSEGYNEQFF. The full variable domain, rest sourced from reference TRBV9 and TRBJ2-1, is DSGVTQTPKHLITATGQRVTLRCSPRSGDLSVYWYQQSLDQGLQFLIQYYNGEERAKGNILERFSAQQFPDLHSELNLSSLELGDSALYFCASSEGYNEQFFGPGTRLTVL.

Only a few counts were recorded for this clonotype. J is TRBJ1-5 and V is TRBV28, with D uncertain. From germline, CDR1 is MDHEN and CDR2 SYDVKM. The V gene lost 6 bases and the J gene lost 2 bases, with 17 bases spanning the gap. This CDR3 comprises 16 residues. Written as DNA, the CDR3 is TGTGCCAGCAGCCTCTGGCCGGGCGCTTGCAATCAGCCCCAGCATTTT. Translating gives CASSLWPGACNQPQHF.

This clonotype was seen at least ten times. The chain uses TRBV5-6 and TRBJ2-1; 9 bases agree with TRBD1. J gave up 12 bases and V 0 bases, and 19 bases lay outside the gene matches. Germline CDR1 and CDR2: SGHDT and YYEEEE. The CDR3 has 18 amino acids. CDR3 in amino acids: CASSLATVRDRDPMRQFF. CDR3 DNA: TGTGCCAGCAGCTTGGCCACGGTGCGGGACAGGGACCCAATGAGGCAGTTCTTC.